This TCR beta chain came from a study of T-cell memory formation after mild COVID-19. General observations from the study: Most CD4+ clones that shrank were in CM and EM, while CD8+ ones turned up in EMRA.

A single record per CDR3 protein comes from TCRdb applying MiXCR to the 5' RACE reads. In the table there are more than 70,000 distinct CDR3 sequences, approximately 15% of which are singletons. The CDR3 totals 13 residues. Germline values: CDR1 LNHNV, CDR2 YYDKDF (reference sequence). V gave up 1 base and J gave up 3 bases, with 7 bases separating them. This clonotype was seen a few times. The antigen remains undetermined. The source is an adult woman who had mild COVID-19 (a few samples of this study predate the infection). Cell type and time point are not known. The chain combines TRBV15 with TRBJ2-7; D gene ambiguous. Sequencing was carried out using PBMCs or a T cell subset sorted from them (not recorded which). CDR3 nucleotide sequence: TGTGCCACCAGCAGAGGCCAACACTACGAGCAGTACTTC. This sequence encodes CATSRGQHYEQYF.